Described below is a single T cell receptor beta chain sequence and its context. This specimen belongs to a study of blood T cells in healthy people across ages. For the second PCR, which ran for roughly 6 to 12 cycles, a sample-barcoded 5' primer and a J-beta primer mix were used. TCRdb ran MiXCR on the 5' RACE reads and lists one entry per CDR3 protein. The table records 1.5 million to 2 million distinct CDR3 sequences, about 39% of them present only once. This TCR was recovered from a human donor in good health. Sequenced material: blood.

The CDR3 DNA sequence: TGCGCCAGCAGCCGGACTAGCGGGAGGCGCACCTTGCAAGAGACCCAGTACTTC. It specifies CASSRTSGRRTLQETQYF. This rearrangement joins TRBV4-3 to TRBJ2-5, with 14 bases aligning to TRBD2. V shed 4 bases and J 2 bases; nucleotides not matched to a gene: 9. The V gene's germline CDR1 is LGHNA and CDR2 YSLEER. The CDR3 loop spans 18 amino acids.